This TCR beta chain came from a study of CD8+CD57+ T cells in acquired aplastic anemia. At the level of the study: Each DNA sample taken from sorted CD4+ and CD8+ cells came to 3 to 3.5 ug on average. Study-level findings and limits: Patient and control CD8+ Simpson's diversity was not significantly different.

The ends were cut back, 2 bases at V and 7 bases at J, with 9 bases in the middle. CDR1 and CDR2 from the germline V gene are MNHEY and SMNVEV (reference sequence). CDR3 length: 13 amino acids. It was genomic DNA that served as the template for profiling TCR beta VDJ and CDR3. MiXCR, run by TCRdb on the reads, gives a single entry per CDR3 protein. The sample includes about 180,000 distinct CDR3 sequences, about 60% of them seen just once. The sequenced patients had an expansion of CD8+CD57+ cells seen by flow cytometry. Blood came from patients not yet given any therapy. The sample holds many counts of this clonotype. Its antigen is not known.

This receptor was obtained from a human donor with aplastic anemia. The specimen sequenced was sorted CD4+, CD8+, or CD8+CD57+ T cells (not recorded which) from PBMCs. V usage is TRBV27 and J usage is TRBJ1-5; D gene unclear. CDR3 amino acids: CASSLGSGQPQHF. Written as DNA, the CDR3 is TGTGCCAGCAGTTTAGGTAGCGGCCAGCCCCAGCATTTT.